The 15 T cell receptor beta chains below were found in one sample sequenced in a study of blood T cells in healthy people across ages. Using a J-beta primer mix together with a sample-barcoded 5' primer, a second PCR was run for roughly 6 to 11 cycles. TCRdb analysed the 5' RACE reads with MiXCR anew, one entry per CDR3 protein. The sample lists 1.5 million to 2 million distinct CDR3 sequences, about 31% seen once, with approximately 11% in the top ten. The sequenced sample consisted of blood. These receptors originate from a woman younger than 45 in good health.

A word on this clonotype: A read error may produce the germline difference seen at one junction end. J is TRBJ1-6 and V is TRBV5-5; 7 positions match TRBD1. The germline CDR1 and CDR2 sequences are SGHKS and YYEKEE (reference sequence). The CDR3 runs to 16 residues. The CDR3 nucleotides are TGTGCCAGTAGCTTGCCGGAGGGGGCTCTGGATTCACCCCTCCACTTT. Its protein is CASSLPEGALDSPLHF.

The rearrangement links TRBV27 to TRBJ2-7, with TRBD1 matching over 9 bases. There are 17 residues in the CDR3. With 5 bases clipped from V and 2 bases from J, the junction kept 13 bases outside the gene matches. Germline CDR1 and CDR2: MNHEY and SMNVEV (reference sequence). The CDR3 is CASSLKPPGQGPYEQYF. The DNA of the CDR3 is TGTGCCAGCAGTCTCAAGCCTCCGGGACAGGGACCCTACGAGCAGTACTTC.

V is TRBV10-2 and J is TRBJ1-2; no clear D. The CDR3 is 15 residues long. Trimming stripped 0 bases from V and 2 bases from J, with 10 bases between. Germline loops: CDR1 WSHSY, CDR2 SAAADI. The CDR3 sequence is CASSESFKTNYGYTF. DNA for the CDR3: TGCGCCAGCAGTGAGTCGTTCAAAACCAACTATGGCTACACCTTC.

Comments on this clonotype: A read error may be the cause here, since a much bigger clone is one base away. The CDR3 DNA is TGCGGTGCTAGAGATGAAGGGGTCGTCTACGAGCAGTACTTC. Amino acids: CGARDEGVVYEQYF. This chain joins TRBV20-1 and TRBJ2-7, with D tentatively TRBD1 (5 bases). This CDR3 is 14 amino acids long. The germline V gene encodes CDR1 DFQATT and CDR2 SNEGSKA (reference sequence).

The chain couples TRBV5-4 to TRBJ2-7; 7 nucleotides match TRBD2. The CDR3 is 12 residues long. The trim removed 7 bases at V and 6 bases at J, leaving 7 bases unmatched. Germline V gene lookup returns CDR1 SGHNT and CDR2 YYREEE (reference sequence). CDR3 residues: CASGWGGTEQYF. DNA of the CDR3: TGTGCCAGCGGGTGGGGGGGGACCGAGCAGTACTTC.

The rearrangement uses TRBV30 and TRBJ2-3, with D possibly matching TRBD2 (5 bases). With 4 bases removed from V and 5 bases from J, the gap between germline ends came to 10 bases. Per germline, CDR1 GTSNPN and CDR2 SVGIG (reference sequence). The CDR3 has 12 residues. DNA of the CDR3: TGTGCCTGGACTCAAGGAGGAGATACGCAGTATTTT. It translates to CAWTQGGDTQYF.

This clonotype was observed a few times. The chain is built from TRBV3-1 and TRBJ2-7; D possibly corresponds to TRBD1 (6 bases). CDR3 size: 16 residues. The V end lost 0 bases, the J end lost 6 bases, and 18 bases lay between the germline ends. CDR1 is LGHDT, CDR2 YNNKEL, per germline (reference sequence). The CDR3, as DNA: TGTGCCAGCAGCCAAGATCCCGCAGGGGTCCCCTCCGAGCAGTACTTC. This sequence encodes CASSQDPAGVPSEQYF.

This clonotype was observed a handful of times. J is TRBJ2-6 and V is TRBV20-1; 8 bases are a match to TRBD1. Germline CDR1 DFQATT, CDR2 SNEGSKA (reference sequence). This CDR3 comprises 16 residues. V was pared by 0 bases and J by 4 bases, with 5 bases of the junction left unmatched. CDR3 coding DNA: TGCAGTGCTAGAGATCAGGGGGCGGCCGGGGCCAACGTCCTGACTTTC. Amino acid sequence: CSARDQGAAGANVLTF.

J is TRBJ2-7 and V is TRBV5-1; no firm D call. Trimming shortened V by 4 bases and J by 2 bases, and 13 bases separated the two germline ends. Germline-derived CDR1 and CDR2 are SGHRS and YFSETQ. The CDR3 contains 14 residues. CDR3 coding DNA: TGCGCCAGCAGCCCCACGACAACTACCTACGAGCAGTACTTC. As protein: CASSPTTTTYEQYF.

This clonotype was seen a handful of times. The rearrangement joins TRBV5-1 to TRBJ2-1; D uncertain. CDR3 length: 15 amino acids. Germline V gene lookup returns CDR1 SGHRS and CDR2 YFSETQ. V was pared by 0 bases and J by 6 bases, with 13 bases between. CDR3 DNA: TGCGCCAGCAGCTTGGCCGGTAAGCGTCCCAATGAGCAGTTCTTC. Its translation: CASSLAGKRPNEQFF.

J is TRBJ2-3 and V is TRBV30; 9 bases line up with TRBD1. Germline lookup yields CDR1 GTSNPN and CDR2 SVGIG (reference sequence). V gave up 8 bases and J gave up 3 bases; unmatched junction bases: 6. This CDR3 has 13 amino acids. CDR3 sequence (DNA): TGTGCCGGGGACAGGGCTATAACAGATACGCAGTATTTT. Its protein product is CAGDRAITDTQYF.

The rearrangement links TRBV5-4 to TRBJ2-5; perhaps TRBD2 as D (5 bases). V was trimmed by 0 bases and J by 9 bases, leaving 12 bases between them. Germline V lookup: CDR1 SGHNT, CDR2 YYREEE (reference sequence). The CDR3 runs to 13 residues. The CDR3 protein is CASSLENGEPQYF. DNA for the CDR3: TGTGCCAGCAGCTTGGAAAACGGGGAACCCCAGTACTTC.

This clonotype turned up a few times. The chain combines TRBV27 with TRBJ2-4; a weak D match, TRBD1 (6 bases). The end of the DNA aligns better with TRBJ2-7, so the J call may be wrong. Germline V gene sequence: CDR1 MNHEY, CDR2 SMNVEV (reference sequence). The CDR3 contains 15 residues. CDR3 nucleotides: TGTGCCAGCAGTTTATCCTCAGGGGCAGCGTACGAGCAGTACTTC. It is translated as CASSLSSGAAYEQYF.

This clonotype was counted a few times. The J gene is TRBJ1-5, the V gene TRBV20-1; no clear D. Trimming shortened V by 0 bases and J by 0 bases, and 9 bases separated the two germline ends. CDR1 and CDR2 (germline): DFQATT, SNEGSKA (reference sequence). The CDR3 sequence is 15 residues long. CDR3 nucleotide sequence: TGCAGTGCTAGAGATTGGACGTATAGCAATCAGCCCCAGCATTTT. Translated: CSARDWTYSNQPQHF.

The genes are TRBV20-1 and TRBJ2-7; tentatively, D is TRBD1 or TRBD2 (5 bases each). This CDR3 spans 12 amino acids. Germline loops: CDR1 DFQATT, CDR2 SNEGSKA (reference sequence). CDR3 sequence reads: CRAGTATYEQYF. CDR3 nucleotides: TGCAGGGCCGGGACGGCTACCTACGAGCAGTACTTC.